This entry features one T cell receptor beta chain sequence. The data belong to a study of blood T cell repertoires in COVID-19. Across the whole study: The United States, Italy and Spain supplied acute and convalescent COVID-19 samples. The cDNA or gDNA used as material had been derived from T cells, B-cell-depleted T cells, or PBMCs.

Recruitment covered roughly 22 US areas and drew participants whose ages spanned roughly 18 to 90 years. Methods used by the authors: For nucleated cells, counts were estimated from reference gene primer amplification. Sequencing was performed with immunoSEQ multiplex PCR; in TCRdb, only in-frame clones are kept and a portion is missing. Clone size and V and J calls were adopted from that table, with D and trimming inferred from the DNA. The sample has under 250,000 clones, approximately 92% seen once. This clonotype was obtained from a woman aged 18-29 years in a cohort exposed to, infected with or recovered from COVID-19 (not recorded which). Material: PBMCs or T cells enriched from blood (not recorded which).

CDR3 in amino acids: CASSTAGERYGYTF. DNA for the CDR3: TGTGCCAGCAGTACGGCAGGGGAACGCTATGGCTACACCTTC. The chain recombines TRBV27 with TRBJ1-2; TRBD1 might be the D (6 bases). CDR1 MNHEY and CDR2 SMNVEV come from the germline V gene (reference sequence). The V end lost 5 bases, the J end lost 4 bases, and 14 bases lay between the germline ends. The CDR3 sequence is 14 residues long.